These 10 T cell receptor beta chains came from one sample sequenced in a study of cytomegalovirus exposure and HLA in healthy donors. Profiled with immunoSEQ multiplex PCR; TCRdb holds only in-frame clones, not every one. The sample contains tens of thousands of clones, roughly 96% of which appear only once. Sequencing was performed on PBMCs. These receptors all stem from a man aged 18 to 29 in good health and CMV-seronegative.

The J gene is TRBJ2-1, the V gene TRBV7-9, with TRBD2 matching 12 bases. This CDR3 has 17 amino acids. The ends lost 5 bases at V and 6 bases at J; junction bases unmatched: 11. Germline CDR1 is SEHNR and CDR2 is FQNEAQ (reference sequence). This chain's CDR3 is CASSRIGTSGSANEQFF. The CDR3 DNA is TGTGCCAGCAGCCGAATCGGGACTAGCGGGTCTGCCAATGAGCAGTTCTTC.

Here the CDR3 reads CASSIGTGGYNEQFF. Written as DNA, the CDR3 is TGTGCCAGCAGTATCGGGACAGGCGGCTACAATGAGCAGTTCTTC. The rearrangement joins TRBV28 to TRBJ2-1; the match to TRBD1 covers 8 bases. With V trimmed by 5 bases and J by 3 bases, 6 bases remained unmatched. This CDR3 region has 15 residues. Germline CDR1 reads MDHEN; CDR2 reads SYDVKM.

The chain uses TRBV6-1 and TRBJ2-7, with 12 nucleotides matching TRBD1. This CDR3 is built from 15 residues. The germline gives CDR1 MNHNS, CDR2 SASEGT. The trim removed 5 bases at V and 3 bases at J, leaving 5 bases unmatched. CDR3 DNA: TGTGCCAGCAGTTCCGGGACAGGGGGCGGCTACGAGCAGTACTTC. Translation: CASSSGTGGGYEQYF.

The chain employs TRBV9 and TRBJ1-2, with 11 bases matching TRBD1. The CDR3 is made up of 17 amino acids. Germline CDR1 SGDLS, CDR2 YYNGEE. V lost 4 bases to trimming and J lost 6 bases; unmatched junction nucleotides: 14. CDR3 nucleotides: TGTGCCAGCAGCTCGAGTAGTTTCCGGACAGGGGGCGATGGCTACACCTTC. It is translated as CASSSSSFRTGGDGYTF. Looking up the rest from reference TRBV9 and TRBJ1-2 gives the full variable domain: DSGVTQTPKHLITATGQRVTLRCSPRSGDLSVYWYQQSLDQGLQFLIQYYNGEERAKGNILERFSAQQFPDLHSELNLSSLELGDSALYFCASSSSSFRTGGDGYTFGSGTRLTVV.

V and J are TRBV7-2 and TRBJ2-1; perhaps TRBD2 as D (7 bases). The CDR3 consists of 13 residues. Germline V gives CDR1 SGHTA, CDR2 FQGNSA. V gave up 2 bases and J gave up 9 bases, with 11 bases separating them. In DNA, the CDR3 is TGTGCCAGCAGCTTAATGGGAGGGGGTGAGCAGTTCTTC. This gives the protein CASSLMGGGEQFF.

The chain employs TRBV6-5 and TRBJ2-7; TRBD2 matches 8 bases. CDR1 is MNHEY and CDR2 is SVGAGI in the germline V gene. This CDR3 has 15 residues. The junction had 12 bases not matched to a gene; V was cut back by 8 bases and J by 3 bases. CDR3: CASHFGSGSGYEQYF. The CDR3 bases are TGTGCCAGCCATTTTGGGAGCGGGAGTGGCTACGAGCAGTACTTC.

The CDR3 protein is CASSLGGSGANVLTF. CDR3 nucleotide sequence: TGTGCCAGCAGCTTAGGGGGATCTGGGGCCAACGTCCTGACTTTC. The chain has TRBV5-6 and TRBJ2-6, with a possible D match to TRBD1 (6 bases). This CDR3 has 15 amino acids. Germline values: CDR1 SGHDT, CDR2 YYEEEE. With 2 bases removed from V and 1 base from J, the gap between germline ends came to 7 bases.

CDR3 in amino acids: CASSDTSQREAGELFF. The CDR3 coding sequence is TGTGCCAGCAGTGACACGAGCCAGCGGGAGGCCGGGGAGCTGTTTTTT. The chain couples TRBV6-4 to TRBJ2-2; 9 bases map to TRBD2. The germline gives CDR1 MRHNA, CDR2 SNTAGT. The length of the CDR3 is 16 residues. Trimming took 2 bases from V and 6 from J; bases not matched to a gene: 7.

The CDR3 DNA is TGTGCCAGCAGCGACGGGACACCCCTTGAGACCGGGGAGCTGTTTTTT. This gives the protein CASSDGTPLETGELFF. The V call is TRBV9, the J call TRBJ2-2, with a possible D match to TRBD1 (6 bases). V was pared by 3 bases and J by 5 bases, with 17 bases between. CDR3 size: 16 residues. Germline V CDR1 and CDR2: SGDLS, YYNGEE.

The chain has TRBV28 and TRBJ2-3, with D unclear. Deletions cut 8 bases from V and 7 bases from J, with 10 bases between. This CDR3 contains 11 residues. The germline CDR1 and CDR2 sequences are MDHEN and SYDVKM. CDR3 bases: TGTGCCAGCTGTACTCCGAATACGCAGTATTTT. Translating it yields CASCTPNTQYF.